Shown below are 2 T cell receptor beta chains from a single sample sequenced in a study of response to subunit inactivated influenza vaccine. One entry per CDR3 protein, called by TCRdb with MiXCR from the RT-PCR reads. Of about 800,000 distinct CDR3 sequences listed, 21% were seen once; the top ten hold roughly 10%. The sample was PBMCs from blood, taken 5 days after vaccination. The source of these receptors is a man aged 45-60 years who received an inactivated influenza vaccine.

This clonotype was counted many times. The chain couples TRBV20-1 to TRBJ2-5; D is tentatively TRBD1 or TRBD2 (6 bases each). The germline V gene has CDR1 DFQATT and CDR2 SNEGSKA (reference sequence). The CDR3 length is 15 residues. V lost 2 bases and J 4 bases, leaving 17 bases between the germline ends. DNA of the CDR3: TGCAGTGCTAGATATCGGCGGGAAGGGGGAGAGACCCAGTACTTC. It encodes CSARYRREGGETQYF.

J is TRBJ2-6 and V is TRBV5-1, with D unresolved. Germline V lookup: CDR1 SGHRS, CDR2 YFSETQ. The CDR3 totals 13 residues. The V end was cut by 6 bases, the J end by 2 bases, with 6 bases between. CDR3 bases: TGCGCCAGCACAGAAACTGGGGCCAACGTCCTGACTTTC. It is translated as CASTETGANVLTF.